These 31 T cell receptor beta chains came from one sample sequenced in a study of blood T cell repertoires in COVID-19. Method: immunoSEQ multiplex PCR; TCRdb's copy keeps in-frame clones and lacks some. The table has 290,000 or so clones, approximately 86% seen once; the top ten hold less than 2.5%. The material sequenced was peripheral blood. The receptors originated from a man aged 18 to 29 with active or convalescent COVID-19.

The rearrangement joins TRBV9 to TRBJ2-2; 7 bases map to TRBD2. V lost 4 bases, J lost 5 bases, and 14 bases stayed unmatched. The CDR3 is made up of 17 amino acids. Per the germline V gene, CDR1 is SGDLS and CDR2 is YYNGEE. CDR3 residues: CASSRTSSGVLTGELFF. CDR3 coding DNA: TGTGCCAGCAGCAGGACCTCTAGCGGAGTTTTAACCGGGGAGCTGTTTTTT.

V and J are TRBV27 and TRBJ2-1; 12 bases are a match to TRBD1. In germline, CDR1 is MNHEY, CDR2 SMNVEV (reference sequence). The CDR3 extends over 15 amino acids. V trimming: 5 bases; J trimming: 6 bases; junction bases outside the gene matches: 5. Here the CDR3 DNA reads TGTGCCAGCAGTCCACGGGACAGGGGGCCCAATGAGCAGTTCTTC. Its protein is CASSPRDRGPNEQFF.

The rearrangement uses TRBV28 and TRBJ2-7; D is possibly TRBD2 (6 bases). The CDR3 length is 15 residues. V gave up 4 bases and J gave up 6 bases, with 19 bases separating them. In germline, CDR1 is MDHEN, CDR2 SYDVKM. CDR3 region: CASSSRGTDSAEQYF. The DNA for the CDR3 is TGTGCCAGCAGTTCGAGAGGGACTGACTCCGCCGAGCAGTACTTC.

V usage is TRBV6-1 and J usage is TRBJ1-3, with no clear D. The CDR3 covers 13 residues. Germline V gene sequence: CDR1 MNHNS, CDR2 SASEGT. Trimming shortened V by 3 bases and J by 0 bases, and 3 bases separated the two germline ends. CDR3 amino acids: CASSEYSGNTIYF. The CDR3 DNA reads TGTGCCAGCAGTGAGTACTCTGGAAACACCATATATTTT.

This clone was recorded only once. V is TRBV3-1 (or the pseudogene TRBV3-2) and J is TRBJ1-1, with 8 bases that match TRBD1. Germline assignment: CDR1 LGHDT and CDR2 YNNKEL (reference sequence). V lost 8 bases to trimming and J lost 1 base; unmatched junction nucleotides: 6. This CDR3 is 14 amino acids long. In nucleotides, the CDR3 is TGTGCCAGCCAGGCGGGGACAGGGAACACTGAAGCTTTCTTT. Amino acids: CASQAGTGNTEAFF.

The chain carries TRBV19 and TRBJ1-5; TRBD1 is a possible D gene (5 bases). The CDR3 is 14 residues long. Germline CDR1 and CDR2: LNHDA and SQIVND (reference sequence). With 5 bases removed from V and 0 bases from J, the gap between germline ends came to 8 bases. CDR3 sequence (DNA): TGTGCCAGTAGTGAGACAGATAGCAATCAGCCCCAGCATTTT. Amino acids: CASSETDSNQPQHF.

The CDR3, as DNA: TGCGCCAGCAGACTGGAAGGTAGAGGCACTGAAGCTTTCTTT. Encoded protein: CASRLEGRGTEAFF. V gene TRBV5-1 combines with J gene TRBJ1-1; D is undetermined. Deletions cut 5 bases from V and 4 bases from J, with 15 bases between. Germline CDR1 is SGHRS and CDR2 is YFSETQ. CDR3 size: 14 residues. The full variable domain, its missing parts supplied by reference TRBV5-1 and TRBJ1-1, is KAGVTQTPRYLIKTRGQQVTLSCSPISGHRSVSWYQQTPGQGLQFLFEYFSETQRNKGNFPGRFSGRQFSNSRSEMNVSTLELGDSALYLCASRLEGRGTEAFFGQGTRLTVV.

The chain uses TRBV6-2 or TRBV6-3 and TRBJ2-2, with unresolved D. This CDR3 contains 14 residues. The germline CDR1 and CDR2 sequences are MNHEY and SVGEGT. Trimming removed 2 bases from V and 3 bases from J, with 7 bases in between. CDR3 nucleotide sequence: TGTGCCAGCAGTTACACGACTTACACCGGGGAGCTGTTTTTT. Its translation is CASSYTTYTGELFF.

This chain uses TRBV5-6 with TRBJ2-1; tentative D call: TRBD2 (7 bases). There are 14 residues in the CDR3. From germline, CDR1 is SGHDT and CDR2 YYEEEE. With 4 bases removed from V and 8 bases from J, the gap between germline ends came to 16 bases. This chain's CDR3 is CASSPMGEGDEQFF. CDR3 coding DNA: TGTGCCAGCAGCCCTATGGGGGAGGGGGATGAGCAGTTCTTC.

The CDR3 region is CASSLLGQSSGYTF. In nucleotides, the CDR3 is TGTGCCAGCAGCCTTCTGGGCCAGTCCAGTGGCTACACCTTC. The rearrangement uses TRBV11-2 and TRBJ1-2; no clear D gene. CDR1 is SGHAT, CDR2 FQNNGV, per germline. Trimming stripped 5 bases from V and 7 bases from J, with 17 bases between. The CDR3 has 14 amino acids.

The V and J genes are TRBV5-6 and TRBJ1-3; D is unclear. The germline V gene encodes CDR1 SGHDT and CDR2 YYEEEE. CDR3 size: 17 residues. Trimming took 1 base from V and 0 from J, leaving 14 bases between them. The CDR3 sequence is CASSLTMAVSSGNTIYF. Written as DNA, the CDR3 is TGTGCCAGCAGCTTGACTATGGCAGTGAGCTCTGGAAACACCATATATTTT.

The J gene is TRBJ1-1, the V gene TRBV29-1; tentatively, D is TRBD1 (5 bases). Germline V CDR1 and CDR2: SQVTM, ANQGSEA. CDR3 length: 13 residues. V lost 7 bases, J lost 1 base, and 13 bases lay in between. CDR3 loop: CSGWGGQNTEAFF. CDR3 sequence (DNA): TGCAGCGGCTGGGGAGGACAGAACACTGAAGCTTTCTTT.

V and J are TRBV19 and TRBJ1-5; D is undetermined. This CDR3 has 14 amino acids. V shed 5 bases and J shed 3 bases, with 11 bases lying between them. Germline V gives CDR1 LNHDA, CDR2 SQIVND (reference sequence). The CDR3 sequence is CASSVLTNNQPQHF. CDR3 in DNA: TGTGCCAGTAGTGTACTTACGAACAATCAGCCCCAGCATTTT.

This rearrangement joins TRBV5-6 to TRBJ1-5; D gene unclear. Germline lookup yields CDR1 SGHDT and CDR2 YYEEEE. The CDR3 has 13 amino acids. V lost 5 bases and J 7 bases, leaving 13 bases between the germline ends. The chain's CDR3 is CASSWALKQPQHF. The CDR3 DNA reads TGTGCCAGCAGTTGGGCCCTAAAACAGCCCCAGCATTTT.

The V gene is TRBV6-5, the J gene TRBJ2-4; 7 bases agree with TRBD1. Trimming removed 6 bases from V and 5 bases from J; junction bases left unmatched: 10. This CDR3 has 15 amino acids. Germline CDR1 MNHEY, CDR2 SVGAGI. The CDR3: CASSHPGQLQNIQYF. The CDR3 DNA reads as TGTGCCAGCAGCCACCCGGGACAGCTCCAAAACATTCAGTACTTC.

The DNA for the CDR3 is TGCGCCAGCAGCCTCCTCAGCGGGAAGCGGGAGACCCAGTACTTC. Residues: CASSLLSGKRETQYF. The J gene is TRBJ2-5, the V gene TRBV4-1, with 7 nucleotides matching TRBD2. The CDR3 runs to 15 residues. V was clipped by 4 bases and J by 5 bases; unmatched bases: 10. CDR1 is MGHRA, CDR2 YSYEKL, per germline.

V is TRBV6-6 and J is TRBJ2-7; 9 positions agree with TRBD2. CDR1 is MNHNY, CDR2 SVGAGI, per germline (reference sequence). The CDR3 has 14 amino acids. V lost 6 bases and J lost 2; bases outside the gene matches: 5. Here the CDR3 reads CASSRLAGTYEQYF. The DNA of the CDR3 is TGTGCCAGCAGCCGTCTAGCGGGGACCTACGAGCAGTACTTC.

The chain joins TRBV29-1 to TRBJ2-3; 9 nucleotides align to TRBD2. This CDR3 region has 15 residues. Trimming took 6 bases from V and 6 from J; bases not matched to a gene: 13. Per the germline V gene, CDR1 is SQVTM and CDR2 is ANQGSEA. The DNA for the CDR3 is TGCAGCGTAGGGACTAGCCCACAAGGGTCGGATACGCAGTATTTT. Protein product: CSVGTSPQGSDTQYF.

J is TRBJ1-4 and V is TRBV4-3; D is perhaps TRBD1 (5 bases). The CDR3 consists of 15 residues. The V and J ends lost 4 bases and 8 bases respectively, with 17 bases between them. CDR1 LGHNA and CDR2 YSLEER come from the germline V gene. CDR3 sequence: CASSPWGGTREKLFF. The CDR3 DNA follows: TGCGCCAGCAGCCCCTGGGGAGGGACCAGGGAAAAACTGTTTTTT.

The V call is TRBV5-1, the J call TRBJ1-5, with TRBD1 as a possible D gene (6 bases). Trimming left V 4 bases short and J 6 bases short, with 14 bases between. CDR3 length: 14 residues. Germline CDR1 reads SGHRS; CDR2 reads YFSETQ. In DNA form, the CDR3 reads TGCGCCAGCAGCGAGTATACAGGGAGTCAGCCCCAGCATTTT. Encoded protein: CASSEYTGSQPQHF.

In DNA, the CDR3 is TGTGCCAGCAGCTCCAGCCTACTAGCGGCCCGCACAGATACGCAGTATTTT. It encodes CASSSSLLAARTDTQYF. The chain is built from TRBV7-2 and TRBJ2-3; 8 bases are shared with TRBD2. Germline CDR1 and CDR2: SGHTA and FQGNSA. V shed 4 bases, J shed 1 base, and the junction held 10 bases outside the gene matches. This CDR3 spans 17 amino acids.

The chain combines TRBV14 with TRBJ2-5; 12 bases are shared with TRBD2. The CDR3 contains 16 residues. The J segment lost 4 bases and the V segment lost 1 base, leaving 4 bases of the junction unmatched. Germline CDR1 and CDR2: SGHDN and FVKESK. The CDR3 loop reads CASSQGLAGVTETQYF. Here the CDR3 DNA reads TGTGCCAGCAGCCAAGGACTAGCGGGAGTTACAGAGACCCAGTACTTC.

A word on this clone: Other nucleotide sequences from this sample produce the same CDR3. The V gene is TRBV18, the J gene TRBJ2-2; perhaps TRBD2 as D (6 bases). Germline lookup yields CDR1 KGHSH and CDR2 LQKENI. The CDR3 runs to 15 residues. Trimming removed 6 bases from V and 2 bases from J, with 13 bases in between. CDR3 in amino acids: CASSSGTGNTGELFF. In nucleotides, the CDR3 is TGTGCCAGCTCCTCCGGGACTGGAAACACCGGGGAGCTGTTTTTT.

The genes are TRBV2 and TRBJ2-7; possible D gene TRBD1, 5 bases. Germline V lookup: CDR1 SNHLY, CDR2 FYNNEI. This CDR3 comprises 11 residues. V was clipped by 7 bases and J by 5 bases, with 9 bases between them. For the CDR3, the DNA is TGTGCCAGCATTAGGGGCCACGAGCAGTACTTC. This sequence encodes CASIRGHEQYF. The entire variable domain, with the rest obtained from reference TRBV2 and TRBJ2-7, is as follows: EPEVTQTPSHQVTQMGQEVILRCVPISNHLYFYWYRQILGQKVEFLVSFYNNEISEKSEIFDDQFSVERPDGSNFTLKIRSTKLEDSAMYFCASIRGHEQYFGPGTRLTVT.

The CDR3 region has the DNA TGTGCCAGCTTAACAGGCGAAAGGGGAACCGGGGAGCTGTTTTTT. It specifies CASLTGERGTGELFF. This chain connects TRBV2 to TRBJ2-2; D is perhaps TRBD1 (5 bases). CDR1 and CDR2 from the germline V gene are SNHLY and FYNNEI. The germline V and J ends were trimmed by 8 bases and 5 bases, with 18 bases remaining between them. This CDR3 comprises 15 residues.

CDR3 in amino acids: CASSIETGGYTEAFF. The CDR3 nucleotides read TGTGCCAGTAGTATAGAAACAGGGGGCTACACTGAAGCTTTCTTT. This chain uses TRBV19 with TRBJ1-1; the match to TRBD1 covers 9 bases. Germline-derived CDR1 and CDR2 are LNHDA and SQIVND (reference sequence). V shed 0 bases, J shed 3 bases, and the junction held 2 bases outside the gene matches. CDR3 length: 15 residues.

The chain uses TRBV2 and TRBJ2-1; 11 bases are a match to TRBD1. This CDR3 comprises 16 residues. V trimming: 7 bases; J trimming: 1 base; junction bases outside the gene matches: 6. Germline V gene sequence: CDR1 SNHLY, CDR2 FYNNEI. The CDR3 coding sequence is TGTGCCAGCAATCTTGGACAGGGGGCTTCCTACAATGAGCAGTTCTTC. This gives the protein CASNLGQGASYNEQFF.

This clone was counted a single time. This chain uses TRBV7-2 with TRBJ2-7; D is unclear. Trimming took off 4 bases at V and 3 bases at J, with 13 bases between the two ends. This CDR3 is built from 14 residues. Germline assignment: CDR1 SGHTA and CDR2 FQGNSA. CDR3 coding DNA: TGTGCCAGCAGCTCGAAACCGGGTCTCTACGAGCAGTACTTC. This translates into CASSSKPGLYEQYF. Drawing the rest from reference TRBV7-2 and TRBJ2-7, the complete variable domain is GAGVSQSPSNKVTEKGKDVELRCDPISGHTALYWYRQSLGQGLEFLIYFQGNSAPDKSGLPSDRFSAERTGGSVSTLTIQRTQQEDSAVYLCASSSKPGLYEQYFGPGTRLTVT.

The rearrangement joins TRBV3-1 (or the pseudogene TRBV3-2) to TRBJ2-1; TRBD2 agrees at 10 bases. The CDR3 spans 17 residues. V lost 2 bases and J lost 0; bases outside the gene matches: 4. Per the germline V gene, CDR1 is LGHDT and CDR2 is YNNKEL (reference sequence). The CDR3 protein is CASSQLAGVGSYNEQFF. The CDR3 DNA is TGTGCCAGCAGCCAACTAGCGGGAGTTGGCTCCTACAATGAGCAGTTCTTC.

The genes are TRBV7-9 and TRBJ2-1; 8 nucleotides match TRBD1. After removal of 4 bases from V and 5 bases from J, the junction contained 7 bases not matched to a gene. CDR1 and CDR2 from the germline V gene are SEHNR and FQNEAQ (reference sequence). This CDR3 spans 15 amino acids. The CDR3 region has the DNA TGTGCCAGCAGCTCCCCCGGGACAGGCGACAATGAGCAGTTCTTC. Residues: CASSSPGTGDNEQFF.

J is TRBJ1-3 and V is TRBV7-2; TRBD1 is a possible D gene (5 bases). Germline V gene data show CDR1 as SGHTA and CDR2 as FQGNSA. Trimming stripped 5 bases from V and 4 bases from J, with 15 bases between. This CDR3 is 15 amino acids long. The CDR3 nucleotides read TGTGCCAGCAGCCAAAGAGCGGGGCGCGGAAACACCATATATTTT. Protein product: CASSQRAGRGNTIYF.